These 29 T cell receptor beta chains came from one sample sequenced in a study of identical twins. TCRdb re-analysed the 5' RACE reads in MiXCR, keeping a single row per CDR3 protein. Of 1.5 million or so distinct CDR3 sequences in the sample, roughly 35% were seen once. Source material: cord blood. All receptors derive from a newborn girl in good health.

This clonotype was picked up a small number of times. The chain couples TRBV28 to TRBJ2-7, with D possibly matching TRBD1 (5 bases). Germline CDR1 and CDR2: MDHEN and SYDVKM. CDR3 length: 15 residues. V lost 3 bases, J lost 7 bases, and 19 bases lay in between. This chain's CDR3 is CASSFGAAVLREQYF. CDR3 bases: TGTGCCAGCAGTTTTGGGGCGGCCGTATTGAGGGAGCAGTACTTC.

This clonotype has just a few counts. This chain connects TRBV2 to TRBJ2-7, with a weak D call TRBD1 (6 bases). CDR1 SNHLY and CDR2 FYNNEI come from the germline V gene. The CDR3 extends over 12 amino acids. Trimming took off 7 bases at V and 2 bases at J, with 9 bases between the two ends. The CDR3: CASKTGPYEQYF. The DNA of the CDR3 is TGTGCCAGCAAAACAGGGCCCTACGAGCAGTACTTC.

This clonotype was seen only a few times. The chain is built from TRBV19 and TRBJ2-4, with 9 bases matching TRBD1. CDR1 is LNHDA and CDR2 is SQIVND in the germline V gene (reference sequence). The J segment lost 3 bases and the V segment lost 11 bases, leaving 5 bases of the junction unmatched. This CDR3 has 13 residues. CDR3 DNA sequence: TGTGCCGGCGCGACAGGGGGCAAAAACATTCAGTACTTC. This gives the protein CAGATGGKNIQYF.

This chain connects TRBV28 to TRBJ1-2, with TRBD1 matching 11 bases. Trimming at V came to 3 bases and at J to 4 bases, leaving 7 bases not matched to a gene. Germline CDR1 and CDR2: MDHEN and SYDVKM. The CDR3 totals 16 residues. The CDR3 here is CASSFAGTGGTYGYTF. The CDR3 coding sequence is TGTGCCAGCAGTTTCGCGGGGACAGGGGGAACCTATGGCTACACCTTC.

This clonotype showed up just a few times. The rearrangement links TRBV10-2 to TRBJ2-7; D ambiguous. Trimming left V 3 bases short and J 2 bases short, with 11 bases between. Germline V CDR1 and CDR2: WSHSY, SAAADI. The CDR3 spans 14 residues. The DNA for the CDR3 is TGCGCCAGCAGTGACTGGATTTCCGCCTACGAGCAGTACTTC. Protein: CASSDWISAYEQYF.

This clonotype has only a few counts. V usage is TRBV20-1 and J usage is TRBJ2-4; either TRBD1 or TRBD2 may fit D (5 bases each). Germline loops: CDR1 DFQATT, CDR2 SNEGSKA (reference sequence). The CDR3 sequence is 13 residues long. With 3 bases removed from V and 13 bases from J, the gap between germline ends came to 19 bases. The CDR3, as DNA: TGCAGTGCTAGGACGGACCCAATGGGGGAGCAGTACTTC. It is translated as CSARTDPMGEQYF.

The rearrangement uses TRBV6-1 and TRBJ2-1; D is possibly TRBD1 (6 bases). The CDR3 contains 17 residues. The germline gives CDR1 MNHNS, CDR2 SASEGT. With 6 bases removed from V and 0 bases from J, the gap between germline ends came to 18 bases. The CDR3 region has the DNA TGTGCCAGCAGCCTGAAACCCGACAGGAGCTCCTACAATGAGCAGTTCTTC. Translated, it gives CASSLKPDRSSYNEQFF.

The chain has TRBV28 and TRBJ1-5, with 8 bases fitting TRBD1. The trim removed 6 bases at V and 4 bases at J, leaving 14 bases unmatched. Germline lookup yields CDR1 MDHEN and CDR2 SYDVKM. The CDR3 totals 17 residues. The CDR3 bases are TGTGCCAGCAGCCTAATTCCGGACAGGGTAAAGAATCAGCCCCAGCATTTT. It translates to CASSLIPDRVKNQPQHF.

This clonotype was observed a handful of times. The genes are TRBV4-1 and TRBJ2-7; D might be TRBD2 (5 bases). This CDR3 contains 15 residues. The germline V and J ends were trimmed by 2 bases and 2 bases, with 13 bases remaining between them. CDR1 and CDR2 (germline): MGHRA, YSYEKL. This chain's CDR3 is CASSQSPGFTYEQYF. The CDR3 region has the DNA TGCGCCAGCAGCCAATCCCCGGGATTTACCTACGAGCAGTACTTC.

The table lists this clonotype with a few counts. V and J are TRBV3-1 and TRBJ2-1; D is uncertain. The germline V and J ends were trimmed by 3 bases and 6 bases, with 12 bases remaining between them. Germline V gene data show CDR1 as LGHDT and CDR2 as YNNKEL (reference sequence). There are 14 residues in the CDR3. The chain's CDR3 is CASSHSPRANEQFF. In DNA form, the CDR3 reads TGTGCCAGCAGCCACTCCCCTAGGGCCAATGAGCAGTTCTTC.

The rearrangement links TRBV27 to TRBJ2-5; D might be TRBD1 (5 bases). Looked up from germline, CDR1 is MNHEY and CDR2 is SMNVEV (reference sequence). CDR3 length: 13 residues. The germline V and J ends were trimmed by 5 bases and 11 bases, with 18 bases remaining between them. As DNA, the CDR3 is TGTGCCAGCAGTCAGACAGCTTACAATGAGCAGTACTTC. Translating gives CASSQTAYNEQYF.

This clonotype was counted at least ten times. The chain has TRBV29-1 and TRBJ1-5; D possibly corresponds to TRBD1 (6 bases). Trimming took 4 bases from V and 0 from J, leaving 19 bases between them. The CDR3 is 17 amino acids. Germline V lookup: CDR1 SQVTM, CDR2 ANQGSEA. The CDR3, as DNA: TGCAGCGTTGCCGGCGAAACAGGGCATGATAGCAATCAGCCCCAGCATTTT. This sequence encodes CSVAGETGHDSNQPQHF.

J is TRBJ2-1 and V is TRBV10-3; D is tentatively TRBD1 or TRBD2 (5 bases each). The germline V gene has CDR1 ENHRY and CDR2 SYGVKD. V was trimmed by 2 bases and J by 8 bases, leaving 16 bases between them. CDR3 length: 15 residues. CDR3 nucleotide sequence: TGTGCCATCAGTGAGGGAACCCACCGGGACGATGAGCAGTTCTTC. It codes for CAISEGTHRDDEQFF.

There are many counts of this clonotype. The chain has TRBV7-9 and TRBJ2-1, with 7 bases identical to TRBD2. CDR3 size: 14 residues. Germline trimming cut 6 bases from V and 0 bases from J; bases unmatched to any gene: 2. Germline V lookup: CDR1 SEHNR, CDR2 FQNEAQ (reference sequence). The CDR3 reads CASRLASSYNEQFF. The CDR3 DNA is TGTGCCAGCAGACTAGCGAGCTCCTACAATGAGCAGTTCTTC.

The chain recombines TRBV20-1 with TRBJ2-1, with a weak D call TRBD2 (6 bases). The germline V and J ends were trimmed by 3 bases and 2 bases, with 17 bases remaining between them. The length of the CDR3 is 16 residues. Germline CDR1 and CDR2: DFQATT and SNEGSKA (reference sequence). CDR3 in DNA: TGCAGTGCTAGGCGTTCCGTAGCGGAGACCTACAATGAGCAGTTCTTC. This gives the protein CSARRSVAETYNEQFF.

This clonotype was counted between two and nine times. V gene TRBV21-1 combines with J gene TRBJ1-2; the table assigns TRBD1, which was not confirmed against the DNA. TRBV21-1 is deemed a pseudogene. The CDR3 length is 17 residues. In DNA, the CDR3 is TGTGCCAGCAGCAAAGAGTGGTGGCAGGGGCCACACTATGGCTACACCTTC. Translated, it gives CASSKEWWQGPHYGYTF.

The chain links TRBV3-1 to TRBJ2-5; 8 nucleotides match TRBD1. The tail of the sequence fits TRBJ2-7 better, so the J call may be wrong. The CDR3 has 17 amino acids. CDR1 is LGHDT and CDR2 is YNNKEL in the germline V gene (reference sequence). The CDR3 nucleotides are TGTGCCAGCAGCCAAGAGATCCCCCAGACAGGGGTAAACGAGCAGTACTTC. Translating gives CASSQEIPQTGVNEQYF.

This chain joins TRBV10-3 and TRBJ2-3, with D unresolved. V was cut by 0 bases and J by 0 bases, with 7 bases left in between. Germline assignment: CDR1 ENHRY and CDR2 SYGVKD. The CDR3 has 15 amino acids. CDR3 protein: CAISESQTSTDTQYF. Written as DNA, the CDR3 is TGTGCCATCAGTGAGTCGCAAACTAGCACAGATACGCAGTATTTT.

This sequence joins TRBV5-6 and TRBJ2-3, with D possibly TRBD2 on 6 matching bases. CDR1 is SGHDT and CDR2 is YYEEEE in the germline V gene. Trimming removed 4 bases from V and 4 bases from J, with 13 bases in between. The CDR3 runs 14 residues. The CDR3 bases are TGTGCCAGCAGCCCCCCCATAGCGGCAGATACGCAGTATTTT. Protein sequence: CASSPPIAADTQYF.

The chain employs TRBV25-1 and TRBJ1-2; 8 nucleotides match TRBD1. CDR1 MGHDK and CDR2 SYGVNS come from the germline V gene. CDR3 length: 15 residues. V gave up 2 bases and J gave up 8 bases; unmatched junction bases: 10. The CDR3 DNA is TGTGCCAGCAGTGAACCCGGGACAGGTCTGCGGGGCTACACCTTC. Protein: CASSEPGTGLRGYTF.

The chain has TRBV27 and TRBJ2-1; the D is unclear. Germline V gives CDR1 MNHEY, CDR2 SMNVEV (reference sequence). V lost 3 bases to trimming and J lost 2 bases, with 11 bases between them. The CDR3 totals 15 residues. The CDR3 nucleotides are TGTGCCAGCAGTTTGGGGTCCGCGCCCTACAATGAGCAGTTCTTC. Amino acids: CASSLGSAPYNEQFF.

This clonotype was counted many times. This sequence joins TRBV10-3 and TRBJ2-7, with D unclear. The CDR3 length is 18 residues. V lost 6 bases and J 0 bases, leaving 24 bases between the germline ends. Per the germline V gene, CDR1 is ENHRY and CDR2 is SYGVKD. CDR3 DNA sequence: TGTGCCATCAGCGGTAACCCCTCCTTTATTAAGGGCTCCTACGAGCAGTACTTC. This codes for CAISGNPSFIKGSYEQYF.

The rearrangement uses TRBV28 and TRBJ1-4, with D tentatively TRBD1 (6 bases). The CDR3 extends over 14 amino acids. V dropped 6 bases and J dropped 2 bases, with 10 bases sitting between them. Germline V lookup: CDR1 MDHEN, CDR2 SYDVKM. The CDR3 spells CASSFTGTNEKLFF. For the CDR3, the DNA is TGTGCCAGCAGCTTTACAGGGACTAATGAAAAACTGTTTTTT.

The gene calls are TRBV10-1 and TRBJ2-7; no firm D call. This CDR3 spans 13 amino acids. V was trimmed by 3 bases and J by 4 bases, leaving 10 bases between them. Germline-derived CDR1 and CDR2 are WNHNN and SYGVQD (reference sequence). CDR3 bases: TGCGCCAGCAGTGAAAATGACATATACGAGCAGTACTTC. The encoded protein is CASSENDIYEQYF.

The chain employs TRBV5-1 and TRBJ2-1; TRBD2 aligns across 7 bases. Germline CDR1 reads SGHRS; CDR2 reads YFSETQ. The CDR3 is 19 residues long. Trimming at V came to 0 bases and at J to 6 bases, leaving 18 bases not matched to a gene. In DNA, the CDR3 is TGCGCCAGCAGCTTGGGGCCCCGATTCGGGCGGGGGTCTATCAATGAGCAGTTCTTC. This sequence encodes CASSLGPRFGRGSINEQFF.

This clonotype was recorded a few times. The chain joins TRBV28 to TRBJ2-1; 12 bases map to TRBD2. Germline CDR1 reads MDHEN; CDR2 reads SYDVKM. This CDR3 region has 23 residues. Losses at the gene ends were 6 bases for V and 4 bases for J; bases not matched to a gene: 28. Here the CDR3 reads CASRKQLKVRLAGVSLGYNEQFF. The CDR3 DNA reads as TGTGCCAGCAGAAAACAACTTAAAGTCAGACTAGCGGGAGTCTCTCTGGGGTACAATGAGCAGTTCTTC.

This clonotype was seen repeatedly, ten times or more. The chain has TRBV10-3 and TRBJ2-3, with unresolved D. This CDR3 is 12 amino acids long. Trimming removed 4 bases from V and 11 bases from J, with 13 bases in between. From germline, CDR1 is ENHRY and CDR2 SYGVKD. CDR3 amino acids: CAISGTWAGQYF. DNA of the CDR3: TGTGCCATCAGTGGGACGTGGGCAGGGCAGTATTTT.

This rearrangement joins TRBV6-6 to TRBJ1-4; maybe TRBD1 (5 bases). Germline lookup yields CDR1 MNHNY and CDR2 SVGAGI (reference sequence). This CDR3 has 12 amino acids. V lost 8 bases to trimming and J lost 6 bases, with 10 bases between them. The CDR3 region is CASGPTDEKLFF. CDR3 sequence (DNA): TGTGCCAGCGGGCCGACAGATGAAAAACTGTTTTTT.

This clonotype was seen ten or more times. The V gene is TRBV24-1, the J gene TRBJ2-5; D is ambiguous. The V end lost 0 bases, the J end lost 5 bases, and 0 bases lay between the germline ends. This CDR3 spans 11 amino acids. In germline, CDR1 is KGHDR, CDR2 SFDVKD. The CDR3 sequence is CATSDLETQYF. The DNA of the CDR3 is TGTGCCACCAGTGATTTGGAGACCCAGTACTTC.